Shown below are 22 T cell receptor beta chains from a single sample sequenced in a study of blood T cells in healthy people across ages. Primers used in a second PCR of roughly 7 to 12 cycles were a sample-barcoded 5' primer and a J-beta primer mix. TCRdb reprocessed the 5' RACE reads with MiXCR, giving one entry per CDR3 protein. The table has about 840,000 distinct CDR3 sequences, 25% to 35% seen once. This sample also appeared in a second study, on T cells of mothers and their children.

The sequenced sample consisted of blood. These TCRs come from a woman aged 40-49 years in good health.

Worth noting for this clonotype: The germline gene is not matched at one end of the junction; a read error may be the cause. The V gene is TRBV5-1, the J gene TRBJ1-2; TRBD1 matches 7 bases. This CDR3 spans 14 amino acids. CDR1 is SGHRS, CDR2 YFSETQ, per germline. The CDR3 spells CASGRERQGEGCTF. As DNA, the CDR3 is TGCGCCAGCGGACGAGAAAGACAGGGCGAGGGCTGCACCTTC.

V gene TRBV6-5 combines with J gene TRBJ1-1, with a tentative D call TRBD1 (5 bases). The CDR3 extends over 15 amino acids. Germline V gene lookup returns CDR1 MNHEY and CDR2 SVGAGI. V was shortened by 0 bases and J by 7 bases, with 15 bases between the two germline ends. In DNA, the CDR3 is TGTGCCAGCAGTTACTCGACCCAGGGCCGCCGTGAAGCTTTCTTT. This encodes CASSYSTQGRREAFF.

The V and J genes are TRBV7-2 and TRBJ1-2; D is uncertain. From germline, CDR1 is SGHTA and CDR2 FQGNSA. Trimming removed 0 bases at V and 6 bases at J, with 17 bases between. The CDR3 consists of 16 residues. As DNA, the CDR3 is TGTGCCAGCAGCTTAGCCCGGAGGGTAGGGAACCATGGCTACACCTTC. As protein: CASSLARRVGNHGYTF.

The chain employs TRBV20-1 and TRBJ2-7; 13 bases agree with TRBD2. Germline CDR1 DFQATT, CDR2 SNEGSKA (reference sequence). The CDR3 loop spans 15 amino acids. Trimming took 3 bases from V and 5 from J; bases not matched to a gene: 7. The CDR3 spells CSASDTSGRAHEQYF. The CDR3 DNA is TGCAGTGCTAGTGATACTAGCGGGAGGGCCCACGAGCAGTACTTC.

Only a few counts were recorded for this clonotype. The rearrangement links TRBV27 to TRBJ1-1, with unresolved D. CDR1 and CDR2 (germline): MNHEY, SMNVEV (reference sequence). V gave up 6 bases and J gave up 1 base, with 12 bases separating them. CDR3 length: 14 residues. The CDR3: CASREIVANTEAFF. The CDR3 coding sequence is TGTGCCAGCAGAGAAATCGTCGCGAACACTGAAGCTTTCTTT.

This clonotype was observed a few times. The chain combines TRBV5-1 with TRBJ1-1; 9 bases align to TRBD1. V lost 0 bases and J lost 5; bases outside the gene matches: 5. CDR3 length: 15 residues. Germline-derived CDR1 and CDR2 are SGHRS and YFSETQ. Written as DNA, the CDR3 is TGCGCCAGCAGCTTGGCGGGACAGGGCAGGACTGAAGCTTTCTTT. Translated: CASSLAGQGRTEAFF.

This clonotype turned up a few times. V usage is TRBV7-9 and J usage is TRBJ1-2; possible D gene TRBD1, 6 bases. V shed 6 bases and J shed 4 bases, with 12 bases lying between them. Germline V gives CDR1 SEHNR, CDR2 FQNEAQ (reference sequence). There are 13 residues in the CDR3. In nucleotides, the CDR3 is TGTGCCAGCAGTCCAGGGGATAGCTATGGCTACACCTTC. It is translated as CASSPGDSYGYTF.

The rearrangement joins TRBV29-1 to TRBJ2-5; 9 bases align to TRBD1. With V trimmed by 6 bases and J by 5 bases, 10 bases remained unmatched. The germline V gene encodes CDR1 SQVTM and CDR2 ANQGSEA. The CDR3 totals 14 residues. The CDR3, as DNA: TGCAGCGTGGAGCCGGGACAGGGAGGGGAGACCCAGTACTTC. This codes for CSVEPGQGGETQYF.

There are a few counts of this clonotype. The chain couples TRBV6-2 or TRBV6-3 to TRBJ2-7; the D is unclear. Germline CDR1 MNHEY, CDR2 SVGEGT. The CDR3 contains 13 residues. Between the trimmed V and J ends, which lost 2 bases and 6 bases, there was a span of 11 bases. The DNA for the CDR3 is TGTGCCAGCAGTTACGGTGGGTTGCGCGAGCAGTACTTC. This encodes CASSYGGLREQYF.

The chain employs TRBV5-1 and TRBJ2-3, with 11 bases aligning to TRBD2. The germline CDR1 and CDR2 sequences are SGHRS and YFSETQ. The length of the CDR3 is 19 residues. V lost 0 bases and J lost 8; bases outside the gene matches: 17. CDR3 bases: TGCGCCAGCAGCTTGGCCCTAGCGGGGGGCCCGACCACGATAGGTACGCAGTATTTT. Translated: CASSLALAGGPTTIGTQYF.

In its sample, this clonotype was seen a few times. This sequence joins TRBV24-1 and TRBJ1-4; D ambiguous. Trimming stripped 6 bases from V and 7 bases from J, with 8 bases between. CDR3 length: 12 residues. CDR1 is KGHDR, CDR2 SFDVKD, per germline. CDR3 DNA: TGTGCCACCAGTACCTACGGTGAAAAACTGTTTTTT. This gives the protein CATSTYGEKLFF.

The CDR3 loop is CASSQASGGVKNEQFF. In DNA, the CDR3 is TGTGCCAGCAGCCAAGCCTCGGGAGGGGTCAAGAATGAGCAGTTCTTC. The V gene is TRBV3-1, the J gene TRBJ2-1; 8 nucleotides agree with TRBD2. CDR3 length: 16 amino acids. In germline, CDR1 is LGHDT, CDR2 YNNKEL (reference sequence). Losses at the gene ends were 1 base for V and 7 bases for J; bases not matched to a gene: 9.

Here the CDR3 reads CSARLGGWGETQYF. In DNA, the CDR3 is TGCAGTGCTAGGCTTGGAGGTTGGGGAGAGACCCAGTACTTC. The gene calls are TRBV20-1 and TRBJ2-5, with D tentatively TRBD2 (5 bases). V was trimmed by 3 bases and J by 4 bases, leaving 15 bases between them. The CDR3 runs 14 residues. Per the germline V gene, CDR1 is DFQATT and CDR2 is SNEGSKA (reference sequence).

On this clonotype: The junction departs from the called germline gene at one end, perhaps through a read error. The chain joins TRBV5-1 to TRBJ2-3; D is ambiguous. This CDR3 contains 16 residues. Germline CDR1 and CDR2: SGHRS and YFSETQ. This CDR3 reads CASSLGGLKVTDTQYF. The CDR3 nucleotides are TGCGCCAGCAGTTTGGGTGGGTTGAAGGTCACAGATACGCAGTATTTT.

The gene calls are TRBV9 and TRBJ2-1; perhaps TRBD2 as D (6 bases). The CDR3 consists of 16 residues. The V end lost 0 bases, the J end lost 2 bases, and 12 bases lay between the germline ends. Germline V gene lookup returns CDR1 SGDLS and CDR2 YYNGEE. The CDR3 protein is CASSVAAGQTYNEQFF. CDR3 sequence (DNA): TGTGCCAGCAGCGTAGCAGCGGGCCAAACCTACAATGAGCAGTTCTTC.

As to this clonotype: One junction end does not reproduce the germline sequence, and a read error may be involved. The chain uses TRBV28 and TRBJ2-5, with 8 bases fitting TRBD1. The DNA matches TRBJ2-7 better at its end, which makes the J call doubtful. CDR1 MDHEN and CDR2 SYDVKM come from the germline V gene. The CDR3 runs 15 residues. CDR3 amino acids: CVSAPPLGQGHEQYF. CDR3 DNA: TGTGTCAGCGCTCCCCCTCTAGGACAGGGCCACGAGCAGTACTTC.

CDR3 residues: CSVSRTNTEAFF. CDR3 DNA sequence: TGCAGCGTTTCCAGAACGAACACTGAAGCTTTCTTT. The chain employs TRBV29-1 and TRBJ1-1, with D unclear. The CDR3 loop spans 12 amino acids. Germline V gene sequence: CDR1 SQVTM, CDR2 ANQGSEA. V lost 5 bases and J 1 base, leaving 8 bases between the germline ends.

This clonotype was counted a few times. The rearrangement links TRBV6-2 or TRBV6-3 to TRBJ2-5, with 11 bases aligning to TRBD2. V shed 5 bases and J 2 bases; nucleotides not matched to a gene: 4. Germline values: CDR1 MNHEY, CDR2 SVGEGT. CDR3 length: 15 residues. DNA for the CDR3: TGTGCCAGCAGTGATGGGACTAGCGGACAAGAGACCCAGTACTTC. It yields the protein CASSDGTSGQETQYF.

This clonotype has only a few counts. A much larger clone sits a single nucleotide away, making a read error possible. This rearrangement joins TRBV5-1 to TRBJ2-1, with 8 bases fitting TRBD1. Germline CDR1 is SGHRS and CDR2 is YFSETQ. The CDR3 is made up of 14 amino acids. Trimming cost V 0 bases and J 13 bases; bases outside gene matches: 9. The CDR3 bases are TGCGCCAGCAGCTTGGACAGGGGGGCAGAGACCCAGTTCTTC. Translation gives CASSLDRGAETQFF.

This clonotype was picked up a small number of times. Germline and junction disagree at one end, which may indicate a read error. V usage is TRBV20-1 and J usage is TRBJ1-2, with D maybe TRBD1 (5 bases). Per germline, CDR1 DFQATT and CDR2 SNEGSKA (reference sequence). CDR3 length: 12 amino acids. The CDR3 loop reads CSTRPGHDGYTF. The CDR3 region has the DNA TGCAGTACTAGACCCGGACACGATGGCTACACCTTC.

As regards this clonotype: One junction end does not reproduce the germline sequence, and a read error may be involved. The rearrangement joins TRBV15 to TRBJ2-5; 7 bases map to TRBD1. This CDR3 is built from 14 residues. Germline V gives CDR1 LNHNV, CDR2 YYDKDF (reference sequence). DNA of the CDR3: TGTGCCCCCAGCAACAGGGGTCGGAAAGAGACCCAGTACTTC. Translated, it gives CAPSNRGRKETQYF. The full variable domain, in which reference TRBV15 and TRBJ2-5 provide the parts outside the CDR3, is DAMVIQNPRYQVTQFGKPVTLSCSQTLNHNVMYWYQQKSSQAPKLLFHYYDKDFNNEADTPDNFQSRRPNTSFCFLDIRSPGLGDTAMYLCAPSNRGRKETQYFGPGTRLLVL.

This clonotype was found once. The chain combines TRBV30 with TRBJ1-4, with D possibly being TRBD1 (5 bases). Germline V gene lookup returns CDR1 GTSNPN and CDR2 SVGIG (reference sequence). V lost 8 bases and J lost 5, with 12 bases in between. This CDR3 comprises 12 residues. CDR3 DNA: TGTGCCAGAAGACAGACCAATGAAAAACTGTTTTTT. Protein product: CARRQTNEKLFF.